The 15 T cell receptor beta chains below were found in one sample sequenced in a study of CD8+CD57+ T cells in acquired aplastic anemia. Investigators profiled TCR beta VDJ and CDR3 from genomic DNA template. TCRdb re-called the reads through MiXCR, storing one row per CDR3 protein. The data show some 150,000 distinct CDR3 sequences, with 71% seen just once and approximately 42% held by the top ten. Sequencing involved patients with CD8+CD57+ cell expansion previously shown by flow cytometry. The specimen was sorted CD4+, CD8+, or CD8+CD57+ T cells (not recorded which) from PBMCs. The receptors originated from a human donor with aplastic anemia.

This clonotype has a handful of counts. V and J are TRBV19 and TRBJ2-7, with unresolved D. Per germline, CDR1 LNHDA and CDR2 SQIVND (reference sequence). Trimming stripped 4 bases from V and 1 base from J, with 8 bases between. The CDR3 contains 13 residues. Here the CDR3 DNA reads TGTGCCAGTAGTAGGTCTGGTTCCTACGAGCAGTACTTC. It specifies CASSRSGSYEQYF.

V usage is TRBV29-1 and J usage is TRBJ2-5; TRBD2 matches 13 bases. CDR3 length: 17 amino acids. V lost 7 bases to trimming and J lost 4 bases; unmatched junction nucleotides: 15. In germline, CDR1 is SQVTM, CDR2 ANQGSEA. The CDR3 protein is CSAAGQTSGRMGETQYF. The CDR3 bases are TGCAGCGCCGCCGGTCAGACTAGCGGGAGGATGGGAGAGACCCAGTACTTC.

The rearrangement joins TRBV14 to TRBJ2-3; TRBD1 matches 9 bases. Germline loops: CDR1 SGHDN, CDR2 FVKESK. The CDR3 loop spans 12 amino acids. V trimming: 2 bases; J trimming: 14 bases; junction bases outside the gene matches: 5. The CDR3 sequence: CASSQTGGRLYF. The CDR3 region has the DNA TGTGCCAGCAGCCAAACAGGGGGCAGGCTGTATTTT.

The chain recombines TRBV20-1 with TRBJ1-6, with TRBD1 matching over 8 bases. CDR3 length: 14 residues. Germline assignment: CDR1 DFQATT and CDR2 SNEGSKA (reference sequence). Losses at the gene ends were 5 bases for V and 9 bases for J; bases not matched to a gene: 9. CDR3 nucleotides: TGCAGTGCTCTGACAGGGGCGTGGGGTTCACCCCTCCACTTT. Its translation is CSALTGAWGSPLHF.

The chain's CDR3 is CASSMGDRRYEQYF. Written as DNA, the CDR3 is TGTGCCAGTAGTATGGGCGACAGGCGGTACGAGCAGTACTTC. The chain couples TRBV19 to TRBJ2-7; D perhaps matches TRBD1 (6 bases). Trimming pared 3 bases from V and 4 bases from J, leaving 13 bases between. The CDR3 spans 14 residues. Germline values: CDR1 LNHDA, CDR2 SQIVND (reference sequence).

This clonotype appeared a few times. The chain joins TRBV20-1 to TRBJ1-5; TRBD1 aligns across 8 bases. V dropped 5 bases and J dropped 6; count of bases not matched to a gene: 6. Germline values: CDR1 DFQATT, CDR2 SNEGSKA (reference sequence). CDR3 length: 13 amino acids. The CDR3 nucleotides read TGCAGTGCTGGACAGGGTCCCACTCAGCCCCAGCATTTT. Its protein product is CSAGQGPTQPQHF.

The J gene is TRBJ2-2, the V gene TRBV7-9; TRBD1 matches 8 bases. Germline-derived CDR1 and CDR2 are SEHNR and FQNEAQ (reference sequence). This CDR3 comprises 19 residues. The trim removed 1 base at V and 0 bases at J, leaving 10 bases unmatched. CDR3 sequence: CASSLGSQGAFSNTGELFF. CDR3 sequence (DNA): TGTGCCAGCAGCTTAGGATCGCAGGGGGCTTTCTCGAACACCGGGGAGCTGTTTTTT.

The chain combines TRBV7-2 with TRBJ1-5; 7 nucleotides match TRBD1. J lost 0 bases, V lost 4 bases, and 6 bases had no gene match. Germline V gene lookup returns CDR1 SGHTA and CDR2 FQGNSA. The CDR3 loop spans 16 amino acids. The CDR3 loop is CASSYEGGYSNQPQHF. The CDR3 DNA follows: TGTGCCAGCAGCTACGAAGGGGGCTATAGCAATCAGCCCCAGCATTTT.

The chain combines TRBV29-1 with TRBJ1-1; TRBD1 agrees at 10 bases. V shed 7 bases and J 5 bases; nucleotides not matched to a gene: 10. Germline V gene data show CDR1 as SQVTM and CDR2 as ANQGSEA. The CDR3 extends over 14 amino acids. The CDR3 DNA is TGCAGCGGTCGACAGGGGGCGAGGGGAACTGAAGCTTTCTTT. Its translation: CSGRQGARGTEAFF.

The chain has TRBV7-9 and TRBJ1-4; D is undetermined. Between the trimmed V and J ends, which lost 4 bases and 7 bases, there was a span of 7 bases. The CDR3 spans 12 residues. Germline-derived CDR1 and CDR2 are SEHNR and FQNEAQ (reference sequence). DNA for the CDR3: TGTGCCAGCAGCTCCGGGCCTGAAAAACTGTTTTTT. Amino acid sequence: CASSSGPEKLFF.

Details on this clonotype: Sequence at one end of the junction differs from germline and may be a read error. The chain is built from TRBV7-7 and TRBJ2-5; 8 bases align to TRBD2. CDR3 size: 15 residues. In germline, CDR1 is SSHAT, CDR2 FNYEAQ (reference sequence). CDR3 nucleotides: TGTGCTAGCAGCTCGACTAGCGCGTCGGGGGAGACCCAGTACTTC. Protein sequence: CASSSTSASGETQYF.

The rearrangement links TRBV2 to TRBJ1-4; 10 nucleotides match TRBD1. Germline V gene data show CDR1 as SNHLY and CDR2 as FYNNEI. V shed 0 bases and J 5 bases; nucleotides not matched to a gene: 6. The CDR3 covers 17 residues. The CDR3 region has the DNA TGTGCCAGCAGTGAAGCGCGGGGACAGGGGTTGAATGAAAAACTGTTTTTT. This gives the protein CASSEARGQGLNEKLFF.

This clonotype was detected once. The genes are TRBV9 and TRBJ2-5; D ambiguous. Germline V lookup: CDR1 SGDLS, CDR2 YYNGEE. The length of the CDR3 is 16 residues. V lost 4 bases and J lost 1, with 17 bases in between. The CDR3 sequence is CASSLVATRLQETQYF. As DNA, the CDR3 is TGTGCCAGCAGCTTAGTTGCGACGCGTCTCCAAGAGACCCAGTACTTC.

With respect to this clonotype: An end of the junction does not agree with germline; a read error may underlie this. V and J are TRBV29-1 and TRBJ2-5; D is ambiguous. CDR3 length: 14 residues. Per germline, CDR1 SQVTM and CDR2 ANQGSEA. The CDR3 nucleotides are TGCAGCGTTGAAGAATTAGGGCAGTCACCGACCCAATACTTC. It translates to CSVEELGQSPTQYF.

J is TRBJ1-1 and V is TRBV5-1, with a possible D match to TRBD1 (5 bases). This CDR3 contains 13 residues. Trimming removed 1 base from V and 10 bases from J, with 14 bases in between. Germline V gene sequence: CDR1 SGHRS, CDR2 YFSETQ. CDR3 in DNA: TGCGCCAGCAGCTTGTTGGCAGGGAAATCAGCTTTCTTT. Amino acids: CASSLLAGKSAFF.